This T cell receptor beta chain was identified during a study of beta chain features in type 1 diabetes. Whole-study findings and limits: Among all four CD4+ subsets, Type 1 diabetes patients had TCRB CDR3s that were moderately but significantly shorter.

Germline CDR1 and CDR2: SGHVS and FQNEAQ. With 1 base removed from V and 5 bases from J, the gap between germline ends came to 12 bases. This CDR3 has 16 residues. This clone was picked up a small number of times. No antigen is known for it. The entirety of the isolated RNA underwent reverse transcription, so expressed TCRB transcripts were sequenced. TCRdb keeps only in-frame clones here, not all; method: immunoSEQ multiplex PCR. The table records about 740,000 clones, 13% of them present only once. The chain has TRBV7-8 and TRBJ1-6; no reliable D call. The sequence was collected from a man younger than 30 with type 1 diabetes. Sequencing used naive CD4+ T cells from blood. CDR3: CASSLVEYINNSPLHF. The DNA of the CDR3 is TGTGCCAGCAGCTTAGTCGAATACATAAATAATTCACCCCTCCACTTT.